The present T cell receptor (beta chain) was sequenced within a study of T cells in Graves' hyperthyroidism and ophthalmopathy. For the study at large: Peripheral blood collection took place at initial diagnosis, before any treatment. Study-level findings and limits: From stable hyperthyroidism, ophthalmopathy was set apart by a 13 V-J model.

This clonotype was seen at least ten times. Its antigen remains unidentified. V lost 5 bases and J 1 base, leaving 12 bases between the germline ends. CDR1 and CDR2 (germline): MDHEN, SYDVKM. The CDR3 has 15 residues. Amplification yielded TCR beta CDR3 regions, with RNA transcripts as the source. Carried out on the TCR CDR3, a first-round RT-PCR used the HTBI primer set. TCRdb reprocessed the multiplex PCR reads via MiXCR and lists one record per CDR3 protein. The table records 600,000 to 900,000 distinct CDR3 sequences, less than 20% of them present only once. The hyperthyroidism was newly diagnosed and had lasted under 2 months; the patients were aged 18 to 65.

The V and J genes are TRBV28 and TRBJ2-1; D gene uncertain. The TCR originated in a young man with Graves' hyperthyroidism. The sample was blood. The CDR3 DNA follows: TGTGCCAGCAGTGACCTGAAGGGATCCTACAATGAGCAGTTCTTC. This sequence encodes CASSDLKGSYNEQFF.